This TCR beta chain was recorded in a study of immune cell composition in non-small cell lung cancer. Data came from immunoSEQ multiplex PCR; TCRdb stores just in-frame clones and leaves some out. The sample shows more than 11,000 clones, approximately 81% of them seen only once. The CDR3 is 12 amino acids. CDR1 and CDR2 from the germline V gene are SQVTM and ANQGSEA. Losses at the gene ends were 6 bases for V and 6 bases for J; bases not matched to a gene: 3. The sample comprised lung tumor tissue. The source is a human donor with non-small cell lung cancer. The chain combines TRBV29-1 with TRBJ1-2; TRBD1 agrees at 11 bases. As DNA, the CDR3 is TGCAGCGTCCCGGGACAGGGGGATGGCTACACCTTC. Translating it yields CSVPGQGDGYTF.